The entry that follows covers one T cell receptor (beta chain) sequence. This CDR3 is 13 amino acids long. V gave up 1 base and J gave up 11 bases, with 14 bases separating them. Germline loops: CDR1 SGHAT, CDR2 FQNNGV. As originally analysed: Amplification of reference gene primers was used by the study to estimate nucleated cell counts. Repertoires were generated with immunoSEQ multiplex PCR, while TCRdb's copy carries only in-frame clones and drops some. V and J calls plus clone size are reproduced from that table; the DNA served to infer D and trimming. The sample gives 65,000 to 70,000 clones, almost 80% of which show up once; 16% is in the top ten. The data originate from a study of blood T cell repertoires in COVID-19. At the level of the study: COVID-19 samples from acute and convalescent phases originated in the United States, Italy and Spain. Sample material is recorded as cDNA or gDNA derived from T cells, B-cell-depleted T cells, or PBMCs.

The V and J genes are TRBV11-2 and TRBJ1-1; D gene unclear. The receptor was derived from a man between 60 and 75 years old with acute or convalescent COVID-19. The specimen sequenced was peripheral blood. The CDR3 sequence: CASSLVVRLGAFF. In DNA, the CDR3 is TGTGCCAGCAGCTTAGTGGTCAGGCTGGGTGCTTTCTTT.